This T cell receptor (beta chain) was identified in a study of blood T cell repertoires in COVID-19. Study in general: Sources were T cells, B-cell-depleted T cells, or PBMCs; the material itself was cDNA or gDNA.

As handled by the study authors: By means of reference gene primer amplification, nucleated cell counts were estimated. The protocol was immunoSEQ multiplex PCR, while the TCRdb copy is restricted to in-frame clones and leaves out a portion. The V and J calls and the clone size are those of that table, but D and trimming were determined from the DNA. This sample has tens of thousands of clones, with roughly four fifths found just once. The CDR3 is 15 residues long. Germline V gene lookup returns CDR1 SGHAT and CDR2 FQNNGV. V lost 3 bases and J lost 4; bases outside the gene matches: 4. The V gene is TRBV11-2, the J gene TRBJ2-1; 9 nucleotides agree with TRBD1. This sequence originates from a man in his 70s with active COVID-19. What was sequenced was peripheral blood. The CDR3, as DNA: TGTGCCAGCAGCTTGGACAGGGGACTTTACAATGAGCAGTTCTTC. Its translation: CASSLDRGLYNEQFF.